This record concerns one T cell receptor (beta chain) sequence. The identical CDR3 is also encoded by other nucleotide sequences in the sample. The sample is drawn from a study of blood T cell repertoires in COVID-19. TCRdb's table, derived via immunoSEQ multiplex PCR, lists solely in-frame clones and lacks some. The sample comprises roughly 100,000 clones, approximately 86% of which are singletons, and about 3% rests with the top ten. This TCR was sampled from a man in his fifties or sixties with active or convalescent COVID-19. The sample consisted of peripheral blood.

CDR3 protein: CASSFQGGTEAFF. The CDR3 region has the DNA TGTGCCAGCAGTTTCCAGGGAGGCACTGAAGCTTTCTTT. The J gene is TRBJ1-1, the V gene TRBV6-2 or TRBV6-3, with TRBD1 as a possible D gene (5 bases). The CDR3 is 13 residues long. Germline V gives CDR1 MNHEY, CDR2 SVGEGT. V was clipped by 4 bases and J by 4 bases, with 10 bases between them.